This is a list of T cell receptor beta chains from one sample in a study of CD8 T cells in Susac syndrome. TCRdb re-called the immunoSEQ multiplex PCR reads with MiXCR, one entry per CDR3 protein. This table has some 260,000 distinct CDR3 sequences, 70% to 90% appearing once. Material: CD8+ T cells from PBMCs. These receptors all come from a human donor with multiple sclerosis. The CDR3 runs from the conserved cysteine through the conserved F or W. A D gene is named only where the DNA matches it firmly. Size is omitted from some rows. Given values are once, few, many or a class for expanded clones.

V	size	J	D	CDR3	DNA
TRBV4-1	NA	TRBJ1-1	TRBD1	CASSLLTGEGTEAFF	TGCGCCAGCAGCCTCCTAACAGGGGAGGGGACTGAAGCTTTCTTT
TRBV19	NA	TRBJ2-3	TRBD1	CASSIGQGHFTDTQYF	TGTGCCAGTAGTATAGGACAGGGCCATTTCACAGATACGCAGTATTTT
TRBV4-1	NA	TRBJ2-7	NA	CASSQKLGSGEQYF	TGCGCCAGCAGCCAGAAGTTGGGTTCGGGAGAGCAGTACTTC
TRBV28	once	TRBJ2-5	NA	CASSLGSQLQETQYF	TGTGCCAGCAGCCTAGGGTCTCAGCTGCAAGAGACCCAGTACTTC
TRBV13	NA	TRBJ2-3	NA	CASSPLGGARGRGTQYF	TGTGCCAGCAGCCCCCTGGGGGGGGCTCGGGGGCGGGGTACGCAGTATTTT
TRBV7-9	NA	TRBJ1-6	NA	CASSLYRSSYNSPLHF	TGTGCCAGCAGCTTGTACAGGAGCTCCTATAATTCACCCCTCCACTTT
TRBV7-3	NA	TRBJ2-6	NA	CASSLKGGGGNSGANVLTF	TGTGCCAGCAGCTTAAAAGGTGGCGGCGGAAACTCTGGGGCCAACGTCCTGACTTTC
TRBV6-2/TRBV6-3	NA	TRBJ2-1	TRBD1	CASSYSITGQGLRAPSYNEQFF	TGTGCCAGCAGTTACTCGATAACCGGACAGGGCCTTAGGGCCCCCTCCTACAATGAGCAGTTCTTC
TRBV5-1	NA	TRBJ2-6	NA	CASRQDASSGANVLTF	TGCGCCAGCAGACAAGACGCTAGTTCCGGGGCCAACGTCCTGACTTTC
TRBV27	few	TRBJ1-1	TRBD1	CASSRSPGTGNTEAFF	TGTGCCAGCAGTCGGAGCCCCGGGACAGGGAACACTGAAGCTTTCTTT